The 2 T cell receptor beta chains reported below all come from one sample, sequenced in a study of T-cell memory formation after mild COVID-19. MiXCR, applied by TCRdb to the 5' RACE reads, yields one record per CDR3 protein. Counted here are about 260,000 distinct CDR3 sequences, 16% occurring once; the ten biggest clones make up roughly a fifth. The sequenced material came from PBMCs or a T cell subset sorted from them (not recorded which). The source of these receptors is a man younger than 35 who had mild COVID-19 (a few samples of this study predate the infection). Cell type and time point are not known.

The V gene is TRBV7-2, the J gene TRBJ2-1; D assignment may be TRBD1 or TRBD2 (6 bases each). The CDR3 runs 17 residues. CDR1 is SGHTA, CDR2 FQGNSA, per germline. V shed 3 bases and J shed 0 bases, with 15 bases lying between them. The CDR3, as DNA: TGTGCCAGCAGCTTCAGGAGGGGGATCAGCTCCTACAATGAGCAGTTCTTC. Translating gives CASSFRRGISSYNEQFF. The full variable domain, completed using reference TRBV7-2 and TRBJ2-1, is GAGVSQSPSNKVTEKGKDVELRCDPISGHTALYWYRQSLGQGLEFLIYFQGNSAPDKSGLPSDRFSAERTGGSVSTLTIQRTQQEDSAVYLCASSFRRGISSYNEQFFGPGTRLTVL.

There are a few counts of this clonotype. CDR3 coding DNA: TGTGCCACCGACGCAACAGGGTTCGGTCGTGGCTACACCTTC. Encoded protein: CATDATGFGRGYTF. The chain links TRBV28 to TRBJ1-2, with D tentatively TRBD1 (6 bases). Trimming took 10 bases from V and 7 from J, leaving 22 bases between them. This CDR3 has 14 amino acids. The V gene's germline CDR1 is MDHEN and CDR2 SYDVKM.